This TCR beta chain was retrieved from a study of a mutant IDH1 vaccine in newly diagnosed glioma. Across the study: In some groups vaccination began 4-6 weeks post-radiotherapy; others received it with temozolomide. Averaging around 42 years of age, treated patients were approximately 60% male and approximately 40% female. It was at week 35 that visit V12 occurred, and at week 47 that visit V13 did.

Turning to this clone: Its antigen is still unknown.

Study results and caveats: Pseudoprogression appeared independent of alterations in top peripheral clonotypes.

Regarding time point: week 47, end of study. The vaccine gave 300 ug of a 20-mer mutant IDH1 peptide subcutaneously per dose. Unmatched junction bases numbered 4, after V lost 0 bases and J lost 3 bases. Germline CDR1 and CDR2: SGHRS and YFSETQ. The CDR3 consists of 15 residues. The assay was immunoSEQ multiplex PCR, and TCRdb's table has in-frame clones only and misses some. Of approximately 56,000 clones in the sample, around three quarters were seen once. This receptor was identified in a man aged 45-65 years with glioma. Sequencing was performed on PBMCs, taken from a glioma patient whose treatment included an IDH1 peptide vaccine. The V gene is TRBV5-1, the J gene TRBJ1-1; 8 positions match TRBD1. For the CDR3, the DNA is TGCGCCAGCAGCTTGGTGACAGGGGCGGACACTGAAGCTTTCTTT. Translated: CASSLVTGADTEAFF.